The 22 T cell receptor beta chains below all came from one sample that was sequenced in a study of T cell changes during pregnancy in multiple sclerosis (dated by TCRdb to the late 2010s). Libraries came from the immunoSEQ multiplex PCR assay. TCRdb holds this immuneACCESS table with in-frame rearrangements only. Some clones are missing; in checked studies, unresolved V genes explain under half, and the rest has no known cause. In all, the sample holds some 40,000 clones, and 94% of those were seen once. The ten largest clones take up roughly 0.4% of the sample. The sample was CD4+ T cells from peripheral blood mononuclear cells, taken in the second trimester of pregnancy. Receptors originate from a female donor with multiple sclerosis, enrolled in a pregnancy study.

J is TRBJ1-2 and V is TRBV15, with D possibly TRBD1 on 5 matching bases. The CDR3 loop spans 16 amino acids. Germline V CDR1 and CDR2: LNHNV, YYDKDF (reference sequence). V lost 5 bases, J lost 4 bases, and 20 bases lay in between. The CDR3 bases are TGTGCCACCAGCCCGTCCCGGGGCAGGGAGGGCTATGGCTACACCTTC. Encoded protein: CATSPSRGREGYGYTF.

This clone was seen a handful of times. CDR3 DNA sequence: TGTGCCAGCAGCTTAAGGTCCGGGGAGAGCACTGAAGCTTTCTTT. Translating it yields CASSLRSGESTEAFF. The chain couples TRBV7-9 to TRBJ1-1; no clear D gene. CDR3 length: 15 residues. Trimming took 2 bases from V and 4 from J, leaving 14 bases between them. In germline, CDR1 is SEHNR, CDR2 FQNEAQ (reference sequence).

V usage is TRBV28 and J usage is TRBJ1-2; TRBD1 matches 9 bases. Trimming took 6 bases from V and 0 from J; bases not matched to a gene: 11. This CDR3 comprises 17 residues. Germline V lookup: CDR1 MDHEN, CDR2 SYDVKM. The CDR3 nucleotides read TGTGCCAGCAGCTTACTTCCGGGACAGGGTTCTAACTATGGCTACACCTTC. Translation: CASSLLPGQGSNYGYTF.

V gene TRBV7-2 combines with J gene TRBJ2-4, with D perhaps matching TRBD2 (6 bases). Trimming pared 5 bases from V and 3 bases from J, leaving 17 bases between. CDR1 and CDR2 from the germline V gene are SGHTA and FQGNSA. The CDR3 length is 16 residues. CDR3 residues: CASSPGGVSFKNIQYF. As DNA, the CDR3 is TGTGCCAGCAGCCCTGGCGGGGTTTCCTTCAAAAACATTCAGTACTTC.

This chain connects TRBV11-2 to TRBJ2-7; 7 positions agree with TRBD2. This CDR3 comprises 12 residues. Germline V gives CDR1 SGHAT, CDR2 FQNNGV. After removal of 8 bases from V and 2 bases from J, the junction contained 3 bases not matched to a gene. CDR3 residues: CASGGGTYEQYF. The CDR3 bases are TGTGCCAGCGGCGGGGGTACCTACGAGCAGTACTTC.

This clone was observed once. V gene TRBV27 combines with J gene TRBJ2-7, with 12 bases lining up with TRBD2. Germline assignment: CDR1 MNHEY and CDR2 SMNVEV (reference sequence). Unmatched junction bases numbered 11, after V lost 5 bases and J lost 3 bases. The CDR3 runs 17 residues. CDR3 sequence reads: CASSPTGLAGNIYEQYF. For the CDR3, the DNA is TGTGCCAGCAGTCCTACCGGACTAGCGGGAAATATCTACGAGCAGTACTTC.

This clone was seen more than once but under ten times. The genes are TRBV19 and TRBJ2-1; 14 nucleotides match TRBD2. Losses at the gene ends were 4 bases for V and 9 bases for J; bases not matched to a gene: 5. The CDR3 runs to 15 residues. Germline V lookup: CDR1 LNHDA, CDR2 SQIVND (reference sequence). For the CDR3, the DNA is TGTGCCAGTAGTACCGGGACTAGCGGGAGTAGTGAGCAGTTCTTC. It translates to CASSTGTSGSSEQFF.

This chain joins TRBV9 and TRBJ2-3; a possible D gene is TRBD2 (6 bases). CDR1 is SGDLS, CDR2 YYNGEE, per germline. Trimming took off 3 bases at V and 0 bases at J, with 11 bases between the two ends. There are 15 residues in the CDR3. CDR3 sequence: CASSGRGFSTDTQYF. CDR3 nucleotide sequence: TGTGCCAGCAGCGGGAGGGGTTTTAGCACAGATACGCAGTATTTT.

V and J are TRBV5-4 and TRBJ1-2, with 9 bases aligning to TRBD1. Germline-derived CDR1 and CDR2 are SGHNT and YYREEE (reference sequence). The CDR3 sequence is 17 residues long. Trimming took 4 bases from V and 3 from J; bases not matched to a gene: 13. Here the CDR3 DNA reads TGTGCCAGCAGCAGAGCTTTGTGGGACAGGGTGCACTATGGCTACACCTTC. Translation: CASSRALWDRVHYGYTF.

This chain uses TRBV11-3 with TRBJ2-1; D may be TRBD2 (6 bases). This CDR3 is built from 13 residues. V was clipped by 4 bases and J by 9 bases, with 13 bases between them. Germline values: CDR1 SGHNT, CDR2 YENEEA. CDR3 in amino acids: CASSSRGRGEQFF. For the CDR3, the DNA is TGTGCCAGCAGCTCGCGGGGTCGGGGTGAGCAGTTCTTC.

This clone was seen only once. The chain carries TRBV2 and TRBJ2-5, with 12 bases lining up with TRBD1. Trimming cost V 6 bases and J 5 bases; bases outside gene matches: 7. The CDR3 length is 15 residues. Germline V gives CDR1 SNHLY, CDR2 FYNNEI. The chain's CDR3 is CASRRDRGRLETQYF. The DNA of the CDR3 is TGTGCCAGCAGGAGGGACAGGGGGCGCTTGGAGACCCAGTACTTC.

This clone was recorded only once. Here the CDR3 reads CASSLEGERNEQFF. The CDR3 nucleotides are TGTGCCAGCAGCTTAGAGGGGGAGCGGAATGAGCAGTTCTTC. This chain uses TRBV7-9 with TRBJ2-1; TRBD1 is a possible D gene (6 bases). The germline gives CDR1 SEHNR, CDR2 FQNEAQ (reference sequence). The V gene lost 1 base and the J gene lost 7 bases, with 11 bases spanning the gap. CDR3 length: 14 residues.

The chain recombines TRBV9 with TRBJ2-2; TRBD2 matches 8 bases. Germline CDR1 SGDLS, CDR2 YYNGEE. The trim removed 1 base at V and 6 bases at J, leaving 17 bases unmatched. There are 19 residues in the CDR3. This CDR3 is CASSVTPPAGERYPGELFF. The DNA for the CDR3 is TGTGCCAGCAGCGTAACCCCCCCAGCGGGAGAACGGTACCCCGGGGAGCTGTTTTTT.

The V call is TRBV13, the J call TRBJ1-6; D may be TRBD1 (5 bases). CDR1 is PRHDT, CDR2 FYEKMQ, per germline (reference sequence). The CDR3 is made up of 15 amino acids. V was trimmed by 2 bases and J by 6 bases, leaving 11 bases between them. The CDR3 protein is CASSLYQGGNSPLHF. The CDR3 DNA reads TGTGCCAGCAGCTTATACCAGGGAGGTAATTCACCCCTCCACTTT.

Written as DNA, the CDR3 is TGTGCCATCAGTTCGGAGGGACTAGCGGGAGACGAGCAGTACTTC. This sequence encodes CAISSEGLAGDEQYF. The V call is TRBV10-3, the J call TRBJ2-7, with 14 bases identical to TRBD2. J was trimmed by 5 bases and V by 5 bases; bases with no gene match: 5. This CDR3 region has 15 residues. Germline V lookup: CDR1 ENHRY, CDR2 SYGVKD.

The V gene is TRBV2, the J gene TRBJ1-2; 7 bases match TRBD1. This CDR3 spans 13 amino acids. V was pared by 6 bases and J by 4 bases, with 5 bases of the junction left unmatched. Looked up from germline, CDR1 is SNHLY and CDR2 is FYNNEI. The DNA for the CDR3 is TGTGCCAGCAGGGCCGGACAGGCCTATGGCTACACCTTC. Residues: CASRAGQAYGYTF.

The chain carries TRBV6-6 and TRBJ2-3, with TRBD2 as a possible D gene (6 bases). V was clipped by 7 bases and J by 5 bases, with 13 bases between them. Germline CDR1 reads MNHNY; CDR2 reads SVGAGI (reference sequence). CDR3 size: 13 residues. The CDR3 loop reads CASIPYGGDTQYF. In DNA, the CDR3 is TGTGCCAGCATCCCTTACGGGGGAGATACGCAGTATTTT.

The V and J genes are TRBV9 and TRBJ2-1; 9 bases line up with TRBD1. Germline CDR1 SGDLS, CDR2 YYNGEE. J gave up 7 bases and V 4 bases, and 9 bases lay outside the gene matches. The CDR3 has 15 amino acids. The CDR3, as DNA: TGTGCCAGCAGCTACACAGGGGGCTGGACGAATGAGCAGTTCTTC. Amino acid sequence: CASSYTGGWTNEQFF.

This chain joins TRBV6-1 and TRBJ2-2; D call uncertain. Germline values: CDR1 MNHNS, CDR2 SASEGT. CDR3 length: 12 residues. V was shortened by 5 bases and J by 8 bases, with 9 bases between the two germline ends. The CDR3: CASSNYLGELFF. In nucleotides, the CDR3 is TGTGCCAGCAGTAACTATTTAGGGGAGCTGTTTTTT.

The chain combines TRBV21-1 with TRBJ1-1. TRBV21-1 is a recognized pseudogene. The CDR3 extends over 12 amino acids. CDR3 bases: TGTGCCAGCAGCAAAGCTCCCGGGGAAGCTTTCTTT. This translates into CASSKAPGEAFF.

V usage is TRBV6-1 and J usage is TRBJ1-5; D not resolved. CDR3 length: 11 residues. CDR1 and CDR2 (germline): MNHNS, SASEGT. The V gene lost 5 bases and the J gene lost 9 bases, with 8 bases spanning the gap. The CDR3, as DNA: TGTGCCAGCAGTCGGTTCGGGCCCCAGCATTTT. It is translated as CASSRFGPQHF.

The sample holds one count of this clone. CDR3 protein: CASSSPGTGLYGYTF. The CDR3 nucleotides read TGTGCCAGCAGTTCCCCCGGGACAGGACTATATGGCTACACCTTC. The chain joins TRBV6-5 to TRBJ1-2, with TRBD1 matching 8 bases. The V segment lost 4 bases and the J segment 5 bases; nucleotides outside the gene matches: 9. Germline CDR1 is MNHEY and CDR2 is SVGAGI. The CDR3 runs 15 residues.